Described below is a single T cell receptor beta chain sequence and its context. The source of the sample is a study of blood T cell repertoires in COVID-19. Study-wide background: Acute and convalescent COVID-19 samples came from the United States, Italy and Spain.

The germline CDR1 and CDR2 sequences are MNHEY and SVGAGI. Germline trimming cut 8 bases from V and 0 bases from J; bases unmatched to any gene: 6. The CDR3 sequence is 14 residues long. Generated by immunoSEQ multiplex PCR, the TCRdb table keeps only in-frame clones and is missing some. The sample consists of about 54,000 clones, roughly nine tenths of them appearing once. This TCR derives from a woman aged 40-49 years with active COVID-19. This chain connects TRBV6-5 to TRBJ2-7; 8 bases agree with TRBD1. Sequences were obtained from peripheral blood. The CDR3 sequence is CASSRTGPSYEQYF. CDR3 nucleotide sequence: TGTGCCAGCTCCCGGACAGGGCCCTCCTACGAGCAGTACTTC.